The TCR beta chain described here comes from a study of T cells in Graves' hyperthyroidism and ophthalmopathy. Hyperthyroidism in the patients, aged 18 to 65, was newly diagnosed and under 2 months in duration. Thyroid ultrasound and orbital computed tomography, with clinical symptoms and serum thyroxine and TRAb, informed diagnoses. This clonotype came up many times. RNA transcripts provided the source from which TCR beta CDR3 regions were amplified. First-round RT-PCR with HTBI primers amplified the TCR CDR3 region. A single record per CDR3 protein comes from TCRdb applying MiXCR to the multiplex PCR reads. The sample has a few hundred thousand distinct CDR3 sequences, about half seen once. Germline CDR1 reads SGHTA; CDR2 reads FQGNSA. The CDR3 spans 16 residues. V lost 5 bases and J lost 0, with 14 bases in between.

The TCR was taken from a woman younger than 30 with Graves' hyperthyroidism. The chain joins TRBV7-2 to TRBJ1-3; possibly TRBD1 for D (6 bases). Sample: peripheral blood or thyroid tissue (not recorded which). The CDR3 spells CASSKTGLFSGNTIYF. For the CDR3, the DNA is TGTGCCAGCAGCAAAACAGGGCTGTTCTCTGGAAACACCATATATTTT.